This T cell receptor (beta chain) emerged from a study of molecular identifiers for immune sequencing clone quantification (dated by TCRdb to 2016 to 2019). Turning to the overall study: For a replicate experiment, RNA from approximately 20,000 or 98,000 naive CD8 T cells was divided into five aliquots, and four of the five aliquots were sequenced. This methods study used CD8 T cells to benchmark TCR RNA copy counting and molecular-identifier clustering-based TCR repertoire sequencing (MIDCIRS).

Overall study results and their limits: In CMV-specific effector cells, clones with more than 20 RNA copies contained over 98% of molecules, whereas in naive cells such clones contained under 1% of molecules. The naive libraries included spiked-in Jurkat TCR RNA (10 copies' worth), and this RNA is not part of the donor repertoire. Spiked-in Jurkat TCR RNA equivalent to a single cell was reported to be detectable even among more than 900,000 naive CD8 T cells. Highly expanded clone sizes could be underestimated if identical TCR molecules share a barcode. When barcode sub-clustering was omitted, TCR diversity was inflated by chimeric consensus sequences, with chimeras reaching as high as 47%. Modeling estimated about 2.8 recovered TCR RNA copies per cell, compared with roughly 10 by digital PCR, which implies approximately 30% capture efficiency.

CDR1 GTSNPN and CDR2 SVGIG were looked up in the germline V gene (reference sequence). The junction carries 13 bases between V and J, which are trimmed by 4 bases and 3 bases respectively. From the cysteine up to the phenylalanine, the CDR3 has a length of 13 residues. CDR3 DNA is the only sequence kept; it has 39 bases, read in frame from the first base. Libraries of naive CD8 T cells were generated from roughly 20,000 to 1,000,000 sorted cells, with 10%, 30% or 50% of the purified RNA used. Naive CD8 T cells were FACS-sorted as CD8+CD4-CCR7+CD45RA+ on a BD FACSAria II into RLT Plus buffer. To test detection sensitivity, Jurkat RNA equal to 10 or so TCR copies was added to samples of roughly 18,000-1,000,000 naive CD8 T cells. Enrichment of CD8 T cells was performed with RosetteSep CD8+ T Cell Enrichment Cocktail and Ficoll-Paque, after which ACK red cell lysis was carried out. Library method: PCR. The sequencer was a NextSeq 500. Preparation of bulk TCR libraries followed a previously described approach, with the TCR primers listed in Table S5. Total RNA was purified with the Qiagen AllPrep DNA/RNA kit. Before analysis, reads from multiple sequencing runs of one library were combined. In the paper's pipeline: Reads were retained only if their TCR constant sequence matched exactly, and those retained reads were trimmed to 150 nt and grouped according to their 12-nt molecular barcodes. Reads within each barcode group were sub-clustered using a 15% Levenshtein threshold, and quality-weighted consensus sequences were constructed for each RNA molecule. Non-functional sequences were excluded, and lower-count sequences lying one edit away from another sequence were also excluded. On the basis of fitting two negative binomial distributions, barcode sub-clusters with fewer than 20% of the maximum read count were discarded. TCRdb applied fastp at Q25 and MiXCR to the public reads, then kept only in-frame beta chains. Records with the same CDR3 protein are collapsed into one entry carrying the most frequent genes and DNA. These V and J calls rely on TCRdb rather than the paper's analysis. Present in this sample are roughly 97,000 distinct CDR3 sequences, approximately 25% of which were seen just once. The ten largest make up 0.94% of the sample.

Regarding this clonotype: Its cognate antigen has yet to be identified. No much larger clonotype is one base removed from it; base qualities were not supplied.

The sequence was obtained from a human donor in good health. Some libraries in this study had Jurkat cell RNA spiked in. This sequence uses TRBV30 and TRBJ2-7, with the D segment possibly TRBD1 or TRBD2, each aligning over 5 bases. Sample: naive CD8+ T cells from blood, with Jurkat cell RNA spiked in. According to the study, the label for this sample's cell subset or site signals: FACS-sorted CD8+CD4-CCR7+CD45RA+ naive T cells. The DNA sequence is given as TGTGCCTGGATTAGTGAGAGGGGCTACGAGCAGTACTTC. This codes for CAWISERGYEQYF.